This TCR beta chain was sequenced in a study of T cells in Graves' hyperthyroidism and ophthalmopathy. Exclusion of patients followed from uncontrolled infection, other autoimmune disease, pregnancy or lactation. Ten or more counts support this clonotype. The source material, RNA transcripts, was used to amplify TCR beta CDR3 regions. When the TCR CDR3 underwent first-round RT-PCR, the HTBI primer set was used. In TCRdb, the multiplex PCR reads were re-called with MiXCR into one record per CDR3 protein. Of about 300,000 distinct CDR3 sequences listed, roughly 19% are singletons. The CDR3 has 13 amino acids. The germline V gene has CDR1 SGHVS and CDR2 FNYEAQ. Deletions cut 5 bases from V and 8 bases from J, with 13 bases between.

This TCR was recovered from a man in his forties or fifties with Graves' ophthalmopathy. The V and J genes are TRBV7-6 and TRBJ2-1, with a possible D match to TRBD2 (5 bases). Sample: blood. The CDR3 spells CASSPRPGYEQFF. CDR3 DNA sequence: TGTGCCAGCAGCCCCCGGCCGGGGTATGAGCAGTTCTTC.